The clone carrying this T cell receptor (beta chain) was observed at least ten times. From germline, CDR1 is SNHLY and CDR2 FYNNEI. J gave up 4 bases and V 4 bases, and 6 bases lay outside the gene matches. The CDR3 sequence is 15 residues long. RNA transcripts served as the template for amplifying TCR beta CDR3 regions. HTBI primers were used for first-round RT-PCR of the TCR CDR3. One entry per CDR3 protein results from TCRdb running MiXCR on the multiplex PCR reads. The sample includes around 250,000 distinct CDR3 sequences, approximately 14% seen only once; the top ten take about an eighth. These data originate in a study of T cells in Graves' hyperthyroidism and ophthalmopathy.

This sequence originates from a woman aged 40 to 50 with Graves' hyperthyroidism that later progressed to Graves' ophthalmopathy. The V gene is TRBV2, the J gene TRBJ2-2, with TRBD2 matching over 7 bases. Sequencing used blood. The CDR3 sequence: CASSGAGAPTGELFF. In nucleotides, the CDR3 is TGTGCCAGCAGTGGCGCGGGAGCCCCCACCGGGGAGCTGTTTTTT.